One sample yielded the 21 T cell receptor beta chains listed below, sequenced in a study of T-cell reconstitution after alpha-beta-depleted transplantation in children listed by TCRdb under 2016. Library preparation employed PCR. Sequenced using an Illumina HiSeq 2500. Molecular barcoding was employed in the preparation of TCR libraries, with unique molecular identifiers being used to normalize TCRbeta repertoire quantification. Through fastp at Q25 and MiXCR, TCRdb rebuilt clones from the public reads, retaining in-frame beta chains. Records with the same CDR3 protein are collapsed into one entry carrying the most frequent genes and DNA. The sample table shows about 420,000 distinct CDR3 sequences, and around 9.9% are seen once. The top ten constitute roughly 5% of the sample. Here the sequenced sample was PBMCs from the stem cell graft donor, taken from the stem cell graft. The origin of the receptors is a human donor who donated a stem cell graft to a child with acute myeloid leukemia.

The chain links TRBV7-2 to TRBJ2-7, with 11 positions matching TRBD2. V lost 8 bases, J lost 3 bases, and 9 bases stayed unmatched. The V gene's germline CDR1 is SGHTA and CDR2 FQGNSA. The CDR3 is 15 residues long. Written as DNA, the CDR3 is TGTGCCAGCGGGTCCCGACTAGCGGGATTCTACGAGCAGTACTTC. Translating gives CASGSRLAGFYEQYF.

This chain's CDR3 is CASTEGPRGFHPGPNEKLFF. The CDR3 DNA reads TGTGCCAGCACCGAAGGGCCCCGGGGTTTTCATCCCGGCCCTAATGAAAAACTGTTTTTT. The gene calls are TRBV3-1 and TRBJ1-4; no definite D call. Deletions cut 7 bases from V and 3 bases from J, with 30 bases between. The CDR3 contains 20 residues. The germline gives CDR1 LGHDT, CDR2 YNNKEL (reference sequence).

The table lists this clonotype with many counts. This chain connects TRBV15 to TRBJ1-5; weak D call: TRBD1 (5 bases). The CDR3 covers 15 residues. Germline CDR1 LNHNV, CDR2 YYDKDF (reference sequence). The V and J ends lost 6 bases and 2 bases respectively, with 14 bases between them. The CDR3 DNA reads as TGTGCCACCAGTAGACGGGGGGATGGCAATCAGCCCCAGCATTTT. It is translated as CATSRRGDGNQPQHF.

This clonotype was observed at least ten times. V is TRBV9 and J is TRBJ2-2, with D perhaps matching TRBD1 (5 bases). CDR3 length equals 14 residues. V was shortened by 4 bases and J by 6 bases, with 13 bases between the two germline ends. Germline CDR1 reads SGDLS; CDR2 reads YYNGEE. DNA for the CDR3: TGTGCCAGCAGCTACCAGGGTTTCTCCGGGGAGCTGTTTTTT. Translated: CASSYQGFSGELFF.

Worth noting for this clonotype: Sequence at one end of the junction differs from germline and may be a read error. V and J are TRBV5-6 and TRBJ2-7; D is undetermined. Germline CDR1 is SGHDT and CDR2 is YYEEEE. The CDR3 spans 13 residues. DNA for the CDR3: TGTGCCAGCAGCCTAATAGTTTGGAACGAGCAGTGCTTC. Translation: CASSLIVWNEQCF.

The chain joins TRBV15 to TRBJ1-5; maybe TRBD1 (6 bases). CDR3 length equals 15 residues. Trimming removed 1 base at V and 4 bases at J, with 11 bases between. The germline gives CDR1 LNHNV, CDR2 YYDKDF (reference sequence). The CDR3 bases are TGTGCCACCAGCAGAGCCACAGGGATAAATCAGCCCCAGCATTTT. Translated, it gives CATSRATGINQPQHF.

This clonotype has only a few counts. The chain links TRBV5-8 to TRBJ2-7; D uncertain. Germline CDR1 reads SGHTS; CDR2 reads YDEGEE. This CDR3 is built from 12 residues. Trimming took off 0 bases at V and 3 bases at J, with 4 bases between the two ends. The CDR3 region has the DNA TGTGCCAGCAGCTTGGTCGTCTACGAGCAGTACTTC. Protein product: CASSLVVYEQYF.

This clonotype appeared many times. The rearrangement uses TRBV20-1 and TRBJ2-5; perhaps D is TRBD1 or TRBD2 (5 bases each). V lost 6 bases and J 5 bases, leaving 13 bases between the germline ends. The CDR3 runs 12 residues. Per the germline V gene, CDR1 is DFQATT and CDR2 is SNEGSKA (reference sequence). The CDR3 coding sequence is TGCAGTGCCCAGACTTGGGGGGAGACCCAGTACTTC. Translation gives CSAQTWGETQYF.

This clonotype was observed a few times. CDR3 in DNA: TGTGCCAGCAGCTTGGCCCAGGGACAGGGGGGAAGGCAGCCCCAGCATTTT. The encoded protein is CASSLAQGQGGRQPQHF. The V call is TRBV5-6, the J call TRBJ1-5; TRBD1 matches at 11 bases. This CDR3 contains 17 residues. With V trimmed by 0 bases and J by 7 bases, 9 bases remained unmatched. The germline CDR1 and CDR2 sequences are SGHDT and YYEEEE.

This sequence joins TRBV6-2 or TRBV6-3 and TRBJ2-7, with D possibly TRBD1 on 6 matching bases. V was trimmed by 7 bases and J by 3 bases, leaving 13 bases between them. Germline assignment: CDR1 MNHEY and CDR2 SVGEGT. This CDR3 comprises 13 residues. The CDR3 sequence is CASTTGANYEQYF. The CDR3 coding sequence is TGTGCCAGCACGACAGGCGCTAACTACGAGCAGTACTTC.

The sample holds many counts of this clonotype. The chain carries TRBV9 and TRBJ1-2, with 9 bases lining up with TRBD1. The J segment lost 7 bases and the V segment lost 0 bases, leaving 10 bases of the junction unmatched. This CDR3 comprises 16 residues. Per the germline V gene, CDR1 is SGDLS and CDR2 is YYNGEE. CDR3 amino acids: CASSVAPGQGTSGYTF. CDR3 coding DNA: TGTGCCAGCAGCGTAGCCCCGGGACAGGGAACGAGTGGCTACACCTTC.

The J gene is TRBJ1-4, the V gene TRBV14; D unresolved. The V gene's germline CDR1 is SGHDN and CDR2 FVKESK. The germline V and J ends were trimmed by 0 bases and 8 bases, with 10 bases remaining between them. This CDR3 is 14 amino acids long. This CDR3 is CASSQDYTGEKLFF. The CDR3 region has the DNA TGTGCCAGCAGCCAAGATTATACGGGGGAAAAACTGTTTTTT.

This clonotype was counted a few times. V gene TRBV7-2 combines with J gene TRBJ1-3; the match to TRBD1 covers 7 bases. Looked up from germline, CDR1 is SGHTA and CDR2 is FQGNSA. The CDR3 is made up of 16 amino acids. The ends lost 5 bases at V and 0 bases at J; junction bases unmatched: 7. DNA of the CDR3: TGTGCCAGCAGCACGACAGGGTCCCGCTCTGGAAACACCATATATTTT. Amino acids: CASSTTGSRSGNTIYF.

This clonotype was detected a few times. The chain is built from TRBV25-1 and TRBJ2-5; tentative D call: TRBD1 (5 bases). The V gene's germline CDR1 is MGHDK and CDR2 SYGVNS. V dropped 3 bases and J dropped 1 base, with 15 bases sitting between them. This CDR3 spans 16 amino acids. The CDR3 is CASSESRRAAQETQYF. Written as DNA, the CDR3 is TGTGCCAGCAGTGAGTCCCGCAGGGCCGCCCAAGAGACCCAGTACTTC.

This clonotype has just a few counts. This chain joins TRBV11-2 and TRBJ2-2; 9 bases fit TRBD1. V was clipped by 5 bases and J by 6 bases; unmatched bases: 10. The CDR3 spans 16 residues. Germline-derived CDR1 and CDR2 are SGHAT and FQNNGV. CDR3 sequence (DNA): TGTGCCAGCAGCCCACGTCCCGGGACAGGGTCCGGGGAGCTGTTTTTT. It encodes CASSPRPGTGSGELFF.

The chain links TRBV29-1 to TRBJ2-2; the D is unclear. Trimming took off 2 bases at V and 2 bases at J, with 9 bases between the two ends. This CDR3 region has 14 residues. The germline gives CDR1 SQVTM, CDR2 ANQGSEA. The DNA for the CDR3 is TGCAGCGTTGAAAAGCAGATCAACACCGGGGAGCTGTTTTTT. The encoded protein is CSVEKQINTGELFF.

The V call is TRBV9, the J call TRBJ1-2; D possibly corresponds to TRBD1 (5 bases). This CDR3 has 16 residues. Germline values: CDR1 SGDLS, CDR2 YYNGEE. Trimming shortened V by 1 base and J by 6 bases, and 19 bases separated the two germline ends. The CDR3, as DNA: TGTGCCAGCAGCGTACGATCCCAGGGCTGGGGGGATGGCTACACCTTC. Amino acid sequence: CASSVRSQGWGDGYTF.

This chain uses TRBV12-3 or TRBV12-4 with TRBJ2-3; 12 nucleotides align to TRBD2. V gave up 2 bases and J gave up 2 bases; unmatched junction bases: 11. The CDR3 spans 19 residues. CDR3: CASSLPSGGVLLHTDTQYF. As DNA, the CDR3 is TGTGCCAGCAGTTTACCTAGCGGGGGGGTTTTGTTGCACACAGATACGCAGTATTTT.

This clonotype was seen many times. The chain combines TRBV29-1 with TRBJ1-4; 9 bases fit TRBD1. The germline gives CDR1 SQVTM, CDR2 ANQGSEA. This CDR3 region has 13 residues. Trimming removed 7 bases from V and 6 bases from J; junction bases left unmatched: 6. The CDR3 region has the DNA TGCAGCGCAGCGGGACAGGGACATGAAAAACTGTTTTTT. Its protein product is CSAAGQGHEKLFF.

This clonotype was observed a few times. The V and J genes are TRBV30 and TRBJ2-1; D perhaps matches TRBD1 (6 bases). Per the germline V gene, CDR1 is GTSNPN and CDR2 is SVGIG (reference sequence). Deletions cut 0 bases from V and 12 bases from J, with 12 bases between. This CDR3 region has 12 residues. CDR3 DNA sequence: TGTGCCTGGAGTGTACAGGGATCTGTGCAGTTCTTC. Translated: CAWSVQGSVQFF.

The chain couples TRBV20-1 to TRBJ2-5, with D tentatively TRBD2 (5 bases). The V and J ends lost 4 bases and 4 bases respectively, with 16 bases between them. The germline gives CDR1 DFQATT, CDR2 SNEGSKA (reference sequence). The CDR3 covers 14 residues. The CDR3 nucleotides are TGCAGTGCTAAGTCCGGGAAAGGCGGAGAGACCCAGTACTTC. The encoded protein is CSAKSGKGGETQYF.